Listed below are T cell receptor beta chains from one sample, sequenced in a study of blood T cell repertoires in COVID-19. The table came from immunoSEQ multiplex PCR; TCRdb's copy has only in-frame clones and leaves some out. Of some 490,000 clones in the sample, about 88% are singletons; the top ten hold roughly 8%. Sequencing was carried out using PBMCs or T cells enriched from blood (not recorded which). These receptors were collected from a woman in her sixties who had recovered from COVID-19. CDR3s include the opening cysteine and the closing phenylalanine or tryptophan. The order of the fields is CDR3 protein, CDR3 DNA, J gene, clone size, D gene, V gene. A D gene is named only where the DNA matches it firmly. Some rows mark clone size as missing; the rest say once, few, many or name a class of expanded clone.

CDR3aa: CASSAGSSYNSPLHF
CDR3nt: TGTGCCAGCAGTGCGGGGAGCTCCTATAATTCACCCCTCCACTTT
j_gene: TRBJ1-6
abundance: -
d_gene: -
v_gene: TRBV6-4

CDR3aa: CAWRAPGGADTQYF
CDR3nt: TGTGCCTGGAGAGCGCCCGGAGGAGCAGATACGCAGTATTTT
j_gene: TRBJ2-3
abundance: -
d_gene: -
v_gene: TRBV30

CDR3aa: CASSRATEAFF
CDR3nt: TGTGCCAGCAGCCGAGCCACTGAAGCTTTCTTT
j_gene: TRBJ1-1
abundance: -
d_gene: -
v_gene: TRBV6-5

CDR3aa: CASSQGGGNTIYF
CDR3nt: TGCGCCAGCAGTCAGGGCGGAGGAAACACCATATATTTT
j_gene: TRBJ1-3
abundance: -
d_gene: -
v_gene: TRBV4-1

CDR3aa: CASGQGDSSQPQHF
CDR3nt: TGTGCCAGCGGGCAGGGGGATAGCAGTCAGCCCCAGCATTTT
j_gene: TRBJ1-5
abundance: -
d_gene: TRBD1
v_gene: TRBV2

CDR3aa: CASSLRPQEGEKLFF
CDR3nt: TGCGCCAGCAGCTTGAGGCCTCAGGAAGGCGAAAAACTGTTTTTT
j_gene: TRBJ1-4
abundance: few
d_gene: -
v_gene: TRBV5-1

CDR3aa: CASSPLPIEGTGVNTIYF
CDR3nt: TGTGCCAGCTCACCACTGCCAATCGAGGGGACAGGGGTGAACACCATATATTTT
j_gene: TRBJ1-3
abundance: few
d_gene: TRBD1
v_gene: TRBV18

CDR3aa: CASRQRTGGLKGYTF
CDR3nt: TGTGCCAGCCGCCAGAGAACAGGGGGTTTGAAAGGCTACACCTTC
j_gene: TRBJ1-2
abundance: -
d_gene: TRBD1
v_gene: TRBV18

CDR3aa: CAISESKKVGTVGEKLFF
CDR3nt: TGTGCCATCAGTGAGTCGAAAAAGGTCGGGACAGTTGGCGAAAAACTGTTTTTT
j_gene: TRBJ1-4
abundance: -
d_gene: TRBD1
v_gene: TRBV10-3

CDR3aa: CATRRREDYGYTF
CDR3nt: TGTGCCACCAGGAGGAGGGAGGACTATGGCTACACCTTC
j_gene: TRBJ1-2
abundance: -
d_gene: -
v_gene: TRBV24-1

CDR3aa: CASSLLDGDFSGYTF
CDR3nt: TGTGCCAGCAGTCTCTTGGACGGGGACTTTAGTGGCTACACCTTC
j_gene: TRBJ1-2
abundance: once
d_gene: -
v_gene: TRBV6-5

CDR3aa: CASSRRDIDSGNTIYF
CDR3nt: TGCGCCAGCAGCAGACGGGACATCGACTCTGGAAACACCATATATTTT
j_gene: TRBJ1-3
abundance: -
d_gene: -
v_gene: TRBV5-1

CDR3aa: CATSAPGQGEDQPQHF
CDR3nt: TGTGCCACCAGTGCCCCGGGACAGGGGGAGGATCAGCCCCAGCATTTT
j_gene: TRBJ1-5
abundance: -
d_gene: TRBD1
v_gene: TRBV24-1

CDR3aa: CASSPGMKETQYF
CDR3nt: TGTGCCAGCAGCCCAGGGATGAAAGAGACCCAGTACTTC
j_gene: TRBJ2-5
abundance: -
d_gene: -
v_gene: TRBV7-2

CDR3aa: CASSPPGGTYGYTF
CDR3nt: TGTGCCAGCAGCCCACCGGGGGGCACCTATGGCTACACCTTC
j_gene: TRBJ1-2
abundance: once
d_gene: -
v_gene: TRBV5-6

CDR3aa: CASSTSGGWGNEQFF
CDR3nt: TGTGCCAGCAGCACCTCAGGAGGGTGGGGCAATGAGCAGTTCTTC
j_gene: TRBJ2-1
abundance: -
d_gene: -
v_gene: TRBV11-3

CDR3aa: CASSLGAGRDEQFF
CDR3nt: TGTGCCAGCAGCTTAGGGGCGGGGAGGGATGAGCAGTTCTTC
j_gene: TRBJ2-1
abundance: -
d_gene: TRBD2
v_gene: TRBV7-6

CDR3aa: CASSIGDRGRQINGYTF
CDR3nt: TGTGCCAGTAGTATTGGCGACAGGGGGCGGCAGATCAATGGCTACACCTTC
j_gene: TRBJ1-2
abundance: -
d_gene: TRBD1
v_gene: TRBV19

CDR3aa: CATSRDRGRTTEAFF
CDR3nt: TGTGCCACCAGCAGAGACAGGGGGCGGACCACTGAAGCTTTCTTT
j_gene: TRBJ1-1
abundance: -
d_gene: TRBD1
v_gene: TRBV15